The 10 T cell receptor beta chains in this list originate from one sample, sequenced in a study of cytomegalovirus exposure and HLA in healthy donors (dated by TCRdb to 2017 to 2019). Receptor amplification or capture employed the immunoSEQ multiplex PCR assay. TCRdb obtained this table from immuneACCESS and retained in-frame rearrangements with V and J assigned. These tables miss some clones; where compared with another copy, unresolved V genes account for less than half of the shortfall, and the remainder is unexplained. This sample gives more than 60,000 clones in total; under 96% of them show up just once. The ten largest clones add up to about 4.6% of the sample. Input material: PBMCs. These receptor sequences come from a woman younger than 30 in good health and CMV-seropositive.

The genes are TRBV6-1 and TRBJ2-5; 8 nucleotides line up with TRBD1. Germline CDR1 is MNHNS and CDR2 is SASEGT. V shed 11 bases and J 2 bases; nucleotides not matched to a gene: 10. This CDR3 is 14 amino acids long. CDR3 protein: CACDRGRLQETQYF. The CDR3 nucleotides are TGTGCCTGCGACAGGGGACGGCTTCAAGAGACCCAGTACTTC.

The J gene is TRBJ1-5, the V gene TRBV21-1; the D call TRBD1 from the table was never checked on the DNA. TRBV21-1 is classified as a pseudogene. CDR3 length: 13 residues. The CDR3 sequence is CASSPGQHQPQHF. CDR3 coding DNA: TGTGCCAGCTCGCCGGGACAACATCAGCCCCAGCATTTT.

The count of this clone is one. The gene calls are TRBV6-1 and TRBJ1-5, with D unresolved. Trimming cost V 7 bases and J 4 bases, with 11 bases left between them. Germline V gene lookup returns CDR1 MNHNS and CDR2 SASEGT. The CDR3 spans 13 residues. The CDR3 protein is CASKSGPNQPQHF. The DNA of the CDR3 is TGTGCCAGCAAGTCGGGTCCAAATCAGCCCCAGCATTTT.

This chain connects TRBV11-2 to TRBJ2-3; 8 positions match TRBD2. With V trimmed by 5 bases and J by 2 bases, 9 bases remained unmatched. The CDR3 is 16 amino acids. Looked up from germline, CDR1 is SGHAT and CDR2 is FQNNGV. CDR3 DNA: TGTGCCAGCAGCCCAAATAGCGGGATAGCCACAGATACGCAGTATTTT. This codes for CASSPNSGIATDTQYF.

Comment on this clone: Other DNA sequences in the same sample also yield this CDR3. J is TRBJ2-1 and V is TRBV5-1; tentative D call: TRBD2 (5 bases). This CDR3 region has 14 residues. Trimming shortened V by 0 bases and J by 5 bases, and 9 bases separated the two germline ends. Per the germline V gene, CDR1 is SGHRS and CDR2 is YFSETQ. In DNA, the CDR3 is TGCGCCAGCAGCTTGGGGACTGGTAACAATGAGCAGTTCTTC. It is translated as CASSLGTGNNEQFF.

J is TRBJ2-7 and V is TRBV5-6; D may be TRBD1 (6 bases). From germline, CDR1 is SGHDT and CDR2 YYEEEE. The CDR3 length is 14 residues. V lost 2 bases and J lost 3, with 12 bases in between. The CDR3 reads CASSFQGRVYEQYF. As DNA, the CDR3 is TGTGCCAGCAGCTTTCAGGGGCGAGTCTACGAGCAGTACTTC.

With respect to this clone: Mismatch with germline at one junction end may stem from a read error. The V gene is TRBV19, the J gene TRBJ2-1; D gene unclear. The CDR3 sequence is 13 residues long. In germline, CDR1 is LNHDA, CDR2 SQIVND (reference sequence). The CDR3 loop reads CASSLPSLRKLVF. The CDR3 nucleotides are TGTGCCAGTAGTCTCCCCTCTCTCAGGAAGCTTGTCTTC. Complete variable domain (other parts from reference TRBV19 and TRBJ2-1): DGGITQSPKYLFRKEGQNVTLSCEQNLNHDAMYWYRQDPGQGLRLIYYSQIVNDFQKGDIAEGYSVSREKKESFPLTVTSAQKNPTAFYLCASSLPSLRKLVFGPGTRLTVL.

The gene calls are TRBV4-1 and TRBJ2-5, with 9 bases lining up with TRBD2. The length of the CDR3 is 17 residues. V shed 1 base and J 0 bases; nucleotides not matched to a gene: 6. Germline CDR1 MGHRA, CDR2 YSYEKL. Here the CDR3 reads CASSQGLAVLYQETQYF. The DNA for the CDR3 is TGCGCCAGCAGCCAAGGACTAGCGGTTCTCTACCAAGAGACCCAGTACTTC.

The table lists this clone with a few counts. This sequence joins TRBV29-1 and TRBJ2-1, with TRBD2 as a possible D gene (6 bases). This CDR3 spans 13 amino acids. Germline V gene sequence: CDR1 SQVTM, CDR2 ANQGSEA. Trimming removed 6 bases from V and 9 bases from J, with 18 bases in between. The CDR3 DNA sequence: TGCAGCGTGGGACGGGGGTCTGGCAGTGAGCAGTTCTTC. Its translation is CSVGRGSGSEQFF.

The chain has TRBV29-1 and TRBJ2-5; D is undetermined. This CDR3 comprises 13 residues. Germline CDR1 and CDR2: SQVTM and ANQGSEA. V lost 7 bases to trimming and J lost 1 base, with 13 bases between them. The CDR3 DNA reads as TGCAGCGCCGTCGGGTGGATCCAAGAGACCCAGTACTTC. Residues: CSAVGWIQETQYF.